The 21 T cell receptor beta chains below were found in one sample sequenced in a study of cytomegalovirus exposure and HLA in healthy donors (dated by TCRdb to 2017 to 2019). The library came from the immunoSEQ multiplex PCR assay. A mixture of 60 forward primers for TCR Vbeta segments and 13 reverse primers for TCR Jbeta segments was used in the multiplex PCR. The source is immuneACCESS, and TCRdb retained only in-frame sequences with V and J called. Part of the clones is not carried over; for the studies checked, unresolved V genes explain less than half of this, and the remainder is unexplained. The sample table lists around 260,000 clones, 80% of them with a count of one. Of the sample, over 0.3% falls within the top ten clones. Material: PBMCs. The receptors originated from a girl aged 2-15 years in good health and CMV-seronegative.

The genes are TRBV19 and TRBJ1-6, with a possible D match to TRBD1 (6 bases). V lost 5 bases, J lost 6 bases, and 14 bases lay in between. Germline CDR1 LNHDA, CDR2 SQIVND (reference sequence). This CDR3 comprises 15 residues. CDR3 residues: CASSEQGDVNSPLHF. As DNA, the CDR3 is TGTGCCAGTAGTGAACAGGGCGATGTTAATTCACCCCTCCACTTT. The full variable domain, its missing parts supplied by reference TRBV19 and TRBJ1-6, is DGGITQSPKYLFRKEGQNVTLSCEQNLNHDAMYWYRQDPGQGLRLIYYSQIVNDFQKGDIAEGYSVSREKKESFPLTVTSAQKNPTAFYLCASSEQGDVNSPLHFGNGTRLTVT.

CDR3 DNA: TGTGCCAGCAACAGGGGCCCGTACTCTGGAAACACCATATATTTT. Protein: CASNRGPYSGNTIYF. This chain connects TRBV6-1 to TRBJ1-3, with 7 bases identical to TRBD1. The CDR3 spans 15 residues. V dropped 7 bases and J dropped 0; count of bases not matched to a gene: 6. The germline gives CDR1 MNHNS, CDR2 SASEGT.

The genes are TRBV5-6 and TRBJ2-6; D is unclear. V lost 0 bases and J 0 bases, leaving 10 bases between the germline ends. CDR3 length: 17 amino acids. From germline, CDR1 is SGHDT and CDR2 YYEEEE. The CDR3 DNA reads as TGTGCCAGCAGCTTGGTGGCCCTAGGCTCTGGGGCCAACGTCCTGACTTTC. Protein: CASSLVALGSGANVLTF.

This clone was seen only a few times. V is TRBV28 and J is TRBJ2-7; D may be TRBD2 (6 bases). This CDR3 region has 13 residues. The V gene lost 5 bases and the J gene lost 3 bases, with 11 bases spanning the gap. Germline-derived CDR1 and CDR2 are MDHEN and SYDVKM. CDR3 nucleotide sequence: TGTGCCAGCAGTGTAGCGGAAGGCTACGAGCAGTACTTC. Amino acid sequence: CASSVAEGYEQYF.

The chain has TRBV7-3 and TRBJ2-7; possible D gene TRBD1, 5 bases. The CDR3 runs 14 residues. V gave up 5 bases and J gave up 7 bases, with 18 bases separating them. Germline CDR1 is SGHTA and CDR2 is FQGTGA. CDR3 sequence: CASSPTGGAREQYF. The DNA of the CDR3 is TGTGCCAGCAGCCCCACGGGTGGGGCTCGGGAGCAGTACTTC.

About this clone itself: Other DNA sequences of this sample code for an identical CDR3. The chain joins TRBV28 to TRBJ2-7; D call uncertain. V lost 3 bases to trimming and J lost 1 base, with 4 bases between them. The CDR3 length is 12 residues. Germline-derived CDR1 and CDR2 are MDHEN and SYDVKM. The CDR3 DNA is TGTGCCAGCAGTTTTCTTTCCTACGAGCAGTACTTC. This sequence encodes CASSFLSYEQYF.

This chain uses TRBV5-1 with TRBJ1-2; perhaps TRBD1 as D (6 bases). This CDR3 spans 12 amino acids. The V gene lost 1 base and the J gene lost 11 bases, with 12 bases spanning the gap. Per the germline V gene, CDR1 is SGHRS and CDR2 is YFSETQ. CDR3 bases: TGCGCCAGCAGCTTGTCAGGGGTTGATTACACCTTC. Encoded protein: CASSLSGVDYTF. Full variable domain (outside the CDR3, taken from reference TRBV5-1 and TRBJ1-2): KAGVTQTPRYLIKTRGQQVTLSCSPISGHRSVSWYQQTPGQGLQFLFEYFSETQRNKGNFPGRFSGRQFSNSRSEMNVSTLELGDSALYLCASSLSGVDYTFGSGTRLTVV.

In this sample, this clone turned up a few times. The rearrangement joins TRBV6-5 to TRBJ2-1, with D possibly matching TRBD2 (7 bases). The CDR3 loop spans 13 amino acids. From germline, CDR1 is MNHEY and CDR2 SVGAGI. CDR3 coding DNA: TGTGCTTGTTCCGGGGGGCTAAACAATGAGCAGTTCTTC. Translation gives CACSGGLNNEQFF.

The chain recombines TRBV7-9 with TRBJ1-2; 7 bases are shared with TRBD1. In germline, CDR1 is SEHNR, CDR2 FQNEAQ (reference sequence). CDR3 size: 15 residues. V trimming: 5 bases; J trimming: 8 bases; junction bases outside the gene matches: 14. The CDR3 DNA follows: TGTGCCAGCAGCCCTGACAGGGAATCCCTCTACGGCTACACCTTC. It is translated as CASSPDRESLYGYTF.

The chain has TRBV19 and TRBJ1-2, with TRBD1 identical over 9 bases. The CDR3 sequence is 12 residues long. V dropped 7 bases and J dropped 6; count of bases not matched to a gene: 3. Germline V CDR1 and CDR2: LNHDA, SQIVND (reference sequence). CDR3 sequence: CASIGQGNGYTF. In DNA form, the CDR3 reads TGTGCCAGTATAGGACAGGGGAATGGCTACACCTTC.

The V gene is TRBV6-5, the J gene TRBJ2-2; 9 nucleotides agree with TRBD2. J gave up 8 bases and V 7 bases, and 8 bases lay outside the gene matches. Germline CDR1 and CDR2: MNHEY and SVGAGI. CDR3 size: 14 residues. Here the CDR3 reads CASKVLAGVGELFF. The CDR3 coding sequence is TGTGCCAGCAAGGTTTTAGCGGGGGTAGGGGAGCTGTTTTTT.

The chain recombines TRBV28 with TRBJ2-7; maybe TRBD2 (6 bases). Trimming removed 3 bases from V and 4 bases from J, with 22 bases in between. The germline gives CDR1 MDHEN, CDR2 SYDVKM. This CDR3 is built from 17 residues. This CDR3 reads CASSFSPWGVASYEQYF. The CDR3 region has the DNA TGTGCCAGCAGTTTCTCCCCTTGGGGGGTAGCTTCGTACGAGCAGTACTTC.

V and J are TRBV7-2 and TRBJ2-7; TRBD2 matches 9 bases. CDR1 and CDR2 from the germline V gene are SGHTA and FQGNSA. The CDR3 covers 14 residues. V trimming: 3 bases; J trimming: 6 bases; junction bases outside the gene matches: 6. CDR3 loop: CASSFPGLAREQYF. The DNA of the CDR3 is TGTGCCAGCAGCTTTCCGGGACTAGCACGCGAGCAGTACTTC.

The CDR3 sequence is CASRQGGTGELFF. CDR3 in DNA: TGTGCCAGCAGGCAGGGGGGCACCGGGGAGCTGTTTTTT. V gene TRBV2 combines with J gene TRBJ2-2, with D possibly matching TRBD1 (7 bases). V lost 6 bases and J 4 bases, leaving 9 bases between the germline ends. This CDR3 region has 13 residues. Germline values: CDR1 SNHLY, CDR2 FYNNEI. The entire variable domain, with the rest obtained from reference TRBV2 and TRBJ2-2, is as follows: EPEVTQTPSHQVTQMGQEVILRCVPISNHLYFYWYRQILGQKVEFLVSFYNNEISEKSEIFDDQFSVERPDGSNFTLKIRSTKLEDSAMYFCASRQGGTGELFFGEGSRLTVL.

This clone showed up just a few times. The chain carries TRBV7-9 and TRBJ2-1; possibly TRBD1 for D (7 bases). CDR1 SEHNR and CDR2 FQNEAQ come from the germline V gene (reference sequence). V was clipped by 5 bases and J by 0 bases, with 14 bases between them. The CDR3 length is 16 residues. CDR3 DNA sequence: TGTGCCAGCAGCGGATACAGGGGAGGCTCCTACAATGAGCAGTTCTTC. It yields the protein CASSGYRGGSYNEQFF.

The V call is TRBV11-2, the J call TRBJ2-7; D might be TRBD1 (5 bases). This CDR3 spans 13 amino acids. Germline CDR1 SGHAT, CDR2 FQNNGV. Trimming shortened V by 3 bases and J by 4 bases, and 10 bases separated the two germline ends. CDR3 sequence (DNA): TGTGCCAGCAGCTTGCAGGGTCAGTACGAGCAGTACTTC. This translates into CASSLQGQYEQYF.

The chain has TRBV6-1 and TRBJ1-6; possibly TRBD1 for D (6 bases). Germline V CDR1 and CDR2: MNHNS, SASEGT. Trimming shortened V by 8 bases and J by 0 bases, and 11 bases separated the two germline ends. CDR3 size: 15 residues. CDR3 region: CASHRESSYNSPLHF. CDR3 in DNA: TGTGCCAGCCACAGGGAAAGCTCCTATAATTCACCCCTCCACTTT.

V gene TRBV7-3 combines with J gene TRBJ1-6; no clear D. There are 16 residues in the CDR3. Germline CDR1 reads SGHTA; CDR2 reads FQGTGA. V dropped 1 base and J dropped 0 bases, with 7 bases sitting between them. In nucleotides, the CDR3 is TGTGCCAGCAGCTTAATGGGGAGCTCCTATAATTCACCCCTCCACTTT. Amino acid sequence: CASSLMGSSYNSPLHF.

J is TRBJ1-2 and V is TRBV27, with 7 bases lining up with TRBD1. J was trimmed by 7 bases and V by 1 base; bases with no gene match: 3. CDR1 is MNHEY and CDR2 is SMNVEV in the germline V gene (reference sequence). This CDR3 comprises 13 residues. Here the CDR3 DNA reads TGTGCCAGCAGTTTATATGGGACAGCTGGCTACACCTTC. This encodes CASSLYGTAGYTF.

V usage is TRBV28 and J usage is TRBJ1-1, with D possibly being TRBD1 (6 bases). The germline V gene has CDR1 MDHEN and CDR2 SYDVKM. With 3 bases removed from V and 5 bases from J, the gap between germline ends came to 10 bases. The CDR3 is made up of 13 amino acids. Here the CDR3 reads CASSFLGGTEAFF. CDR3 DNA: TGTGCCAGCAGTTTTCTAGGGGGTACTGAAGCTTTCTTT.

The CDR3 reads CASSIAPDRVYEQYF. The CDR3 nucleotides read TGTGCCAGTAGTATAGCCCCGGACAGGGTCTACGAGCAGTACTTC. V and J are TRBV19 and TRBJ2-5, with 8 positions matching TRBD1. The end of the DNA aligns better with TRBJ2-7, so the J call may be wrong. The CDR3 runs 15 residues. Germline V gene data show CDR1 as LNHDA and CDR2 as SQIVND (reference sequence).